Listed here are 11 T cell receptor beta chains from one sample, sequenced in a study of T cells in Graves' hyperthyroidism and ophthalmopathy. RNA transcripts yielded amplified TCR beta CDR3 regions. The HTBI primer set was used in a first-round RT-PCR of the TCR CDR3. Using its own MiXCR run on the multiplex PCR reads, TCRdb lists one record per CDR3 protein. The data show 250,000 or so distinct CDR3 sequences, approximately 14% seen once. Sequencing was performed on blood. These receptors were collected from a woman in her fifties or sixties with Graves' hyperthyroidism that later progressed to Graves' ophthalmopathy.

This clonotype was picked up a small number of times. V usage is TRBV10-3 and J usage is TRBJ1-5; 7 bases fit TRBD1. The CDR3 runs to 14 residues. Germline CDR1 and CDR2: ENHRY and SYGVKD. After removal of 5 bases from V and 5 bases from J, the junction contained 6 bases not matched to a gene. CDR3 loop: CAISRTGSDQPQHF. The CDR3 coding sequence is TGTGCCATCAGTAGGACAGGTTCTGATCAGCCCCAGCATTTT.

In its sample, this clonotype was seen many times. The V and J genes are TRBV7-9 and TRBJ2-3; 8 bases are a match to TRBD1. Germline V gene data show CDR1 as SEHNR and CDR2 as FQNEAQ (reference sequence). This CDR3 spans 16 amino acids. The trim removed 1 base at V and 4 bases at J, leaving 7 bases unmatched. CDR3 nucleotides: TGTGCCAGCAGCTTAGGGACAGGGTCCGGCCCAGATACGCAGTATTTT. Amino acids: CASSLGTGSGPDTQYF.

The sample holds many counts of this clonotype. The chain joins TRBV20-1 to TRBJ2-1; TRBD2 aligns across 8 bases. V lost 3 bases, J lost 1 base, and 5 bases stayed unmatched. CDR3 length: 15 residues. Germline V CDR1 and CDR2: DFQATT, SNEGSKA (reference sequence). CDR3 in DNA: TGCAGTGCTAGGGTAGCGGGGCTTTCCTACAATGAGCAGTTCTTC. Translating it yields CSARVAGLSYNEQFF.

There are many counts of this clonotype. The V call is TRBV20-1, the J call TRBJ1-4; 7 positions match TRBD1. This CDR3 spans 14 amino acids. J gave up 5 bases and V 4 bases, and 7 bases lay outside the gene matches. The germline CDR1 and CDR2 sequences are DFQATT and SNEGSKA (reference sequence). CDR3 sequence: CSAKRDSLNEKLFF. DNA for the CDR3: TGCAGTGCTAAACGGGACAGTTTAAATGAAAAACTGTTTTTT.

This clonotype has a count of ten or more. DNA for the CDR3: TGCGCCAGCAGCTTCGACGGGAGGGCCTACAATGAGCAGTTCTTC. Translating gives CASSFDGRAYNEQFF. The chain joins TRBV5-1 to TRBJ2-1, with 8 bases lining up with TRBD2. Germline loops: CDR1 SGHRS, CDR2 YFSETQ. The CDR3 runs to 15 residues. J was trimmed by 2 bases and V by 2 bases; bases with no gene match: 3.

This clonotype occurred a few times. This may come from a read error, since a much larger clone is one base off. V gene TRBV2 combines with J gene TRBJ1-2; D is perhaps TRBD1 (5 bases). CDR3 length equals 13 residues. Germline V CDR1 and CDR2: SNHLY, FYNNEI. CDR3 loop: CASSDEGNYGCTF. CDR3 DNA sequence: TGTGCCAGCAGTGACGAGGGGAACTATGGCTGCACCTTC.

This clonotype was seen many times. This rearrangement joins TRBV15 to TRBJ2-2; TRBD2 matches 13 bases. Germline-derived CDR1 and CDR2 are LNHNV and YYDKDF (reference sequence). The trim removed 4 bases at V and 6 bases at J, leaving 5 bases unmatched. The CDR3 loop spans 16 amino acids. The DNA of the CDR3 is TGTGCCACCAGCACGTGGACTAGCGGGAGTTCCGGGGAGCTGTTTTTT. It codes for CATSTWTSGSSGELFF.

This clonotype came up many times. The chain joins TRBV5-1 to TRBJ2-7, with D unclear. The germline V and J ends were trimmed by 0 bases and 3 bases, with 13 bases remaining between them. The CDR3 contains 15 residues. CDR1 SGHRS and CDR2 YFSETQ come from the germline V gene. The CDR3 DNA reads TGCGCCAGCAGCTTGGCCTCTACAACAAACTACGAGCAGTACTTC. Amino acids: CASSLASTTNYEQYF.

This clonotype was counted a few times. This chain connects TRBV5-8 to TRBJ2-5; D remains ambiguous. The CDR3 has 14 residues. In germline, CDR1 is SGHTS, CDR2 YDEGEE. Trimming removed 3 bases at V and 7 bases at J, with 16 bases between. The CDR3 loop reads CASSSWAPSGTQYF. Written as DNA, the CDR3 is TGTGCCAGCAGCTCCTGGGCCCCCTCGGGGACCCAGTACTTC.

Notes on this clonotype: At one end the junction does not follow the germline gene, possibly because of a read error. The genes are TRBV28 and TRBJ1-1, with D possibly matching TRBD1 (6 bases). CDR1 is MDHEN and CDR2 is SYDVKM in the germline V gene. The CDR3 runs 14 residues. CDR3 DNA: TGTGCCAGCAGCTTATTTCCAGGGGACACTGAAGCTTTCTTT. It translates to CASSLFPGDTEAFF.

This rearrangement joins TRBV18 to TRBJ2-1; 8 nucleotides match TRBD2. From germline, CDR1 is KGHSH and CDR2 LQKENI. The CDR3 length is 16 residues. V shed 3 bases and J 9 bases; nucleotides not matched to a gene: 13. The CDR3 DNA reads as TGTGCCAGCTCACCTAAAGACCGGGAGGGCCATAGTGAGCAGTTCTTC. Its protein product is CASSPKDREGHSEQFF.